This passage covers 25 T cell receptor beta chains from one sample sequenced in a study of T cells in Graves' hyperthyroidism and ophthalmopathy. Template material for amplifying TCR beta CDR3 regions consisted of RNA transcripts. Carried out on the TCR CDR3, a first-round RT-PCR used the HTBI primer set. TCRdb reprocessed the multiplex PCR reads via MiXCR and lists one record per CDR3 protein. The table records hundreds of thousands of distinct CDR3 sequences, less than 25% of them present only once. The specimen sequenced was blood. The receptor source for this set is a man between 25 and 39 years old with Graves' ophthalmopathy.

On this clonotype: This may come from a read error, since a much larger clone is one base off. The J gene is TRBJ1-5, the V gene TRBV20-1, with D possibly TRBD1 on 5 matching bases. The germline gives CDR1 DFQATT, CDR2 SNEGSKA (reference sequence). V dropped 0 bases and J dropped 6 bases, with 12 bases sitting between them. There are 14 residues in the CDR3. In nucleotides, the CDR3 is TGCAGTGCTAGAGATCTGGGGGATGGTCAGCCCCAGCATTTT. Translating gives CSARDLGDGQPQHF.

The rearrangement uses TRBV7-6 and TRBJ2-1; D uncertain. There are 16 residues in the CDR3. Germline V lookup: CDR1 SGHVS, CDR2 FNYEAQ. The ends were cut back, 1 base at V and 4 bases at J, with 14 bases in the middle. The CDR3 bases are TGTGCCAGCAGCTTAGAGGTGTCTCAACTATACAATGAGCAGTTCTTC. Translated, it gives CASSLEVSQLYNEQFF.

This clonotype came up a few times. The V and J genes are TRBV12-3 or TRBV12-4 and TRBJ2-2; D tentatively reads TRBD1 or TRBD2 (6 bases each). V was pared by 3 bases and J by 4 bases, with 18 bases between. The CDR3 is made up of 17 amino acids. The CDR3 DNA reads as TGTGCCAGCAGTTTTTCGGGTGATGGGGGGCCCACCGGGGAGCTGTTTTTT. It translates to CASSFSGDGGPTGELFF.

In its sample, this clonotype was seen a few times. This chain uses TRBV9 with TRBJ2-5; 8 bases line up with TRBD2. The CDR3 is 15 amino acids. Germline CDR1 and CDR2: SGDLS and YYNGEE. V gave up 0 bases and J gave up 3 bases; unmatched junction bases: 4. Here the CDR3 reads CASSVGGAGEETQYF. In DNA, the CDR3 is TGTGCCAGCAGCGTAGGGGGAGCGGGAGAAGAGACCCAGTACTTC.

This clonotype was seen ten or more times. This chain's CDR3 is CASSLNQDGYTF. In DNA form, the CDR3 reads TGTGCCAGCAGTTTAAACCAGGACGGCTACACCTTC. The V and J genes are TRBV28 and TRBJ1-2, with D uncertain. The CDR3 consists of 12 residues. Germline loops: CDR1 MDHEN, CDR2 SYDVKM. V lost 2 bases and J lost 8, with 9 bases in between.

The chain uses TRBV6-2 or TRBV6-3 and TRBJ2-7; 9 nucleotides match TRBD2. The germline V gene has CDR1 MNHEY and CDR2 SVGEGT. V gave up 6 bases and J gave up 4 bases; unmatched junction bases: 7. CDR3 length: 14 amino acids. Written as DNA, the CDR3 is TGTGCCAGCAGCCCCCCTAGCGGGGTGTACGAGCAGTACTTC. Protein product: CASSPPSGVYEQYF.

The V gene is TRBV3-1, the J gene TRBJ2-2; the match to TRBD2 covers 7 bases. V lost 3 bases to trimming and J lost 1 base; unmatched junction nucleotides: 5. The germline V gene has CDR1 LGHDT and CDR2 YNNKEL (reference sequence). The CDR3 length is 16 residues. The CDR3, as DNA: TGTGCCAGCAGCCAGGATAGCGGGTTGAACACCGGGGAGCTGTTTTTT. Translation gives CASSQDSGLNTGELFF.

This clonotype was observed at least ten times. This chain links TRBV3-1 with TRBJ2-7; tentatively, D is TRBD1 or TRBD2 (5 bases each). The CDR3 is 15 residues long. The germline V and J ends were trimmed by 1 base and 5 bases, with 15 bases remaining between them. Germline loops: CDR1 LGHDT, CDR2 YNNKEL (reference sequence). The CDR3 protein is CASSQVGHTGDEQYF. CDR3 DNA sequence: TGTGCCAGCAGCCAAGTTGGACACACCGGGGACGAGCAGTACTTC.

This clonotype was detected only a few times. V and J are TRBV7-2 and TRBJ1-4, with D possibly matching TRBD1 (6 bases). Trimming took off 1 base at V and 5 bases at J, with 14 bases between the two ends. The CDR3 has 16 amino acids. Germline assignment: CDR1 SGHTA and CDR2 FQGNSA. Here the CDR3 DNA reads TGTGCCAGCAGCTTAGTACTCAGGGGAAAAAATGAAAAACTGTTTTTT. Translation gives CASSLVLRGKNEKLFF.

This clonotype was seen a single time. The J gene is TRBJ2-7, the V gene TRBV30, with D uncertain. This CDR3 is 12 amino acids long. Germline V CDR1 and CDR2: GTSNPN, SVGIG (reference sequence). Trimming pared 1 base from V and 4 bases from J, leaving 8 bases between. The CDR3 DNA is TGTGCCTGGAGTGAAAACGGTTACGAGCAGTACTTC. It is translated as CAWSENGYEQYF.

This clonotype was detected once. The chain couples TRBV13 to TRBJ2-7; 7 nucleotides agree with TRBD2. The CDR3 covers 15 residues. V was clipped by 6 bases and J by 6 bases; unmatched bases: 14. In germline, CDR1 is PRHDT, CDR2 FYEKMQ (reference sequence). CDR3 sequence: CASRRYAGADAEQYF. The CDR3 DNA sequence: TGTGCCAGCAGGAGGTACGCGGGAGCGGATGCCGAGCAGTACTTC.

This clonotype showed up many times. J is TRBJ2-7 and V is TRBV7-2, with D perhaps assigned TRBD1 or TRBD2 (5 bases each). The CDR3 sequence is 15 residues long. Between the trimmed V and J ends, which lost 0 bases and 2 bases, there was a span of 11 bases. Germline CDR1 is SGHTA and CDR2 is FQGNSA. CDR3 coding DNA: TGTGCCAGCAGCTTAGCTGGGGTGGGGGCCTACGAGCAGTACTTC. Its protein product is CASSLAGVGAYEQYF.

This clonotype was detected ten times or more. The genes are TRBV5-1 and TRBJ1-2; 7 bases are shared with TRBD1. The CDR3 covers 15 residues. V lost 0 bases and J lost 2; bases outside the gene matches: 4. The germline V gene has CDR1 SGHRS and CDR2 YFSETQ. CDR3 DNA: TGCGCCAGCAGCTTGGATGGACAGGAGAACTATGGCTACACCTTC. Encoded protein: CASSLDGQENYGYTF.

This clonotype showed up many times. This chain connects TRBV11-2 to TRBJ2-2, with 7 positions matching TRBD2. The CDR3 extends over 16 amino acids. Per germline, CDR1 SGHAT and CDR2 FQNNGV. Trimming at V came to 1 base and at J to 4 bases, leaving 6 bases not matched to a gene. CDR3 loop: CASSLGGGLSTGELFF. In DNA form, the CDR3 reads TGTGCCAGCAGCTTAGGTGGGGGACTATCCACCGGGGAGCTGTTTTTT.

This clonotype was found many times. J is TRBJ2-4 and V is TRBV7-8, with no clear D. The CDR3 consists of 14 residues. Germline V lookup: CDR1 SGHVS, CDR2 FQNEAQ. Trimming took off 4 bases at V and 0 bases at J, with 7 bases between the two ends. The CDR3 here is CASSYYAAKNIQYF. Here the CDR3 DNA reads TGTGCCAGCAGCTATTACGCAGCCAAAAACATTCAGTACTTC.

This clonotype was seen many times. The rearrangement uses TRBV3-1 and TRBJ2-1, with 9 nucleotides matching TRBD2. Trimming removed 4 bases from V and 8 bases from J; junction bases left unmatched: 12. CDR1 is LGHDT, CDR2 YNNKEL, per germline (reference sequence). The CDR3 totals 16 residues. The CDR3 coding sequence is TGTGCCAGCAGCCCCTCGCCCGCGGGAGGGCCCCATGAGCAGTTCTTC. Translated, it gives CASSPSPAGGPHEQFF.

The gene calls are TRBV6-1 and TRBJ1-6; D possibly corresponds to TRBD1 (6 bases). Germline V gives CDR1 MNHNS, CDR2 SASEGT. Trimming took off 5 bases at V and 8 bases at J, with 22 bases between the two ends. The CDR3 is 17 amino acids. CDR3 sequence reads: CASSTSGVRIAYSPLHF. Here the CDR3 DNA reads TGTGCCAGCAGTACGTCAGGGGTTCGAATAGCGTATTCACCCCTCCACTTT.

The gene calls are TRBV6-5 and TRBJ2-7; TRBD2 might be the D (5 bases). The CDR3 runs to 13 residues. Looked up from germline, CDR1 is MNHEY and CDR2 is SVGAGI. V dropped 2 bases and J dropped 5 bases, with 10 bases sitting between them. The chain's CDR3 is CASSYAGINEQYF. In DNA form, the CDR3 reads TGTGCCAGCAGTTACGCCGGGATCAACGAGCAGTACTTC.

This clonotype was counted at least ten times. This chain links TRBV11-2 with TRBJ2-1; D perhaps matches TRBD2 (6 bases). The CDR3 is 17 amino acids. The germline V gene has CDR1 SGHAT and CDR2 FQNNGV. Trimming left V 5 bases short and J 0 bases short, with 17 bases between. CDR3 loop: CASSTEGGISSYNEQFF. CDR3 bases: TGTGCCAGCAGCACGGAGGGCGGGATAAGCTCCTACAATGAGCAGTTCTTC.

The rearrangement uses TRBV29-1 and TRBJ1-1; D gene unclear. V was trimmed by 5 bases and J by 3 bases, leaving 19 bases between them. CDR1 is SQVTM, CDR2 ANQGSEA, per germline. This CDR3 is built from 15 residues. The DNA for the CDR3 is TGCAGCGTTAGTCCTTTCCGGGAGCTTCACACTGAAGCTTTCTTT. Protein sequence: CSVSPFRELHTEAFF.

V usage is TRBV4-2 and J usage is TRBJ2-1; D ambiguous. CDR1 is LGHNA and CDR2 is YNFKEQ in the germline V gene. The length of the CDR3 is 15 residues. The V gene lost 0 bases and the J gene lost 6 bases, with 12 bases spanning the gap. CDR3 amino acids: CASSQEAGPTNEQFF. The CDR3 bases are TGTGCCAGCAGCCAAGAGGCTGGGCCCACCAATGAGCAGTTCTTC.

This sequence joins TRBV13 and TRBJ2-7; tentatively, D is TRBD1 or TRBD2 (5 bases each). The length of the CDR3 is 16 residues. Trimming took off 2 bases at V and 6 bases at J, with 20 bases between the two ends. The V gene's germline CDR1 is PRHDT and CDR2 FYEKMQ (reference sequence). CDR3: CASSLFGLGESGEQYF. DNA of the CDR3: TGTGCCAGCAGCTTATTTGGCTTGGGGGAAAGTGGCGAGCAGTACTTC.

This clonotype was counted only a few times. The V and J genes are TRBV28 and TRBJ1-5, with TRBD1 matching 7 bases. With 5 bases clipped from V and 2 bases from J, the junction kept 6 bases outside the gene matches. The germline V gene encodes CDR1 MDHEN and CDR2 SYDVKM. This CDR3 region has 15 residues. Written as DNA, the CDR3 is TGTGCCAGCAGTCCAGGACAGGATCGCAATCAGCCCCAGCATTTT. As protein: CASSPGQDRNQPQHF.

The chain links TRBV20-1 to TRBJ2-7, with 7 bases that match TRBD2. Germline assignment: CDR1 DFQATT and CDR2 SNEGSKA (reference sequence). The CDR3 contains 13 residues. V dropped 6 bases and J dropped 8; count of bases not matched to a gene: 13. The CDR3 spells CSASGTNGGKQYF. The CDR3 coding sequence is TGCAGTGCGTCCGGGACTAACGGCGGGAAGCAGTACTTC.

Regarding this clonotype: This may be a read error: a much more frequent sequence differs by one nucleotide. V usage is TRBV27 and J usage is TRBJ2-1; D remains ambiguous. V lost 4 bases to trimming and J lost 8 bases, with 9 bases between them. The V gene's germline CDR1 is MNHEY and CDR2 SMNVEV (reference sequence). The CDR3 runs 12 residues. The CDR3 reads CASSSVAHEQFF. CDR3 sequence (DNA): TGTGCCAGCAGTTCGGTAGCCCATGAGCAGTTCTTC.